This entry concerns a single T cell receptor beta chain. The V gene's germline CDR1 is SGHTA and CDR2 FQGNSA. V was clipped by 5 bases and J by 0 bases, with 17 bases between them. This CDR3 region has 17 residues. The source of the sample is a study of CD4 T cells in relation to SARS-CoV-2 and coronaviruses. Measured with immunoSEQ multiplex PCR; TCRdb has only the in-frame clones, and not every one. The repertoire holds 37,000 or so clones, over 75% seen once, with around 3.3% in the top ten. The chain recombines TRBV7-2 with TRBJ2-1; tentative D call: TRBD1 (6 bases). The sequence was collected from an adult with COVID-19. Sequencing was performed on memory CD4+ T cells from PBMCs. The CDR3 DNA reads TGTGCCAGCAGCCCGGTGTCGGGACACAGCTCCTACAATGAGCAGTTCTTC. Amino acid sequence: CASSPVSGHSSYNEQFF.